Following are 18 T cell receptor beta chains from one sample sequenced in a study of T cell responses to AZD1222 COVID-19 vaccine. The repertoire was sequenced with immunoSEQ multiplex PCR; TCRdb's copy has only in-frame clones and lacks some. The table lists 140,000 or so clones, under 95% of them singletons. The starting material was peripheral blood, obtained 28 days after the second AZD1222 dose. These receptors were collected from an adult who received the AZD1222 COVID-19 vaccine.

The CDR3 protein is CASSYSGRPTEAFF. The CDR3 nucleotides read TGTGCCAGCAGTTACTCGGGAAGGCCCACTGAAGCTTTCTTT. The chain links TRBV6-5 to TRBJ1-1; D not certain. Per the germline V gene, CDR1 is MNHEY and CDR2 is SVGAGI. The CDR3 is made up of 14 amino acids. Deletions cut 0 bases from V and 4 bases from J, with 9 bases between.

This chain uses TRBV7-9 with TRBJ2-7; possible D gene TRBD2, 5 bases. CDR3 size: 10 residues. Per germline, CDR1 SEHNR and CDR2 FQNEAQ (reference sequence). The V and J ends lost 8 bases and 7 bases respectively, with 9 bases between them. CDR3: CASGEGEQYF. DNA of the CDR3: TGTGCCAGCGGAGAGGGTGAGCAGTACTTC.

V and J are TRBV15 and TRBJ2-3; D unresolved. Germline lookup yields CDR1 LNHNV and CDR2 YYDKDF (reference sequence). V shed 2 bases and J shed 3 bases, with 6 bases lying between them. There are 13 residues in the CDR3. This CDR3 reads CATSRTRTDTQYF. The CDR3 region has the DNA TGTGCCACCAGCAGAACAAGGACAGATACGCAGTATTTT.

V gene TRBV10-3 combines with J gene TRBJ1-5, with 7 bases fitting TRBD1. The length of the CDR3 is 13 residues. Trimming removed 8 bases from V and 7 bases from J; junction bases left unmatched: 8. The germline V gene has CDR1 ENHRY and CDR2 SYGVKD. The CDR3 DNA reads as TGTGCCATCGGGAGAGGGGGCGCGCAGCCCCAGCATTTT. Amino acids: CAIGRGGAQPQHF.

The chain is built from TRBV20-1 and TRBJ2-3, with a tentative D call TRBD1 (6 bases). CDR1 is DFQATT and CDR2 is SNEGSKA in the germline V gene (reference sequence). The V end lost 3 bases, the J end lost 1 base, and 14 bases lay between the germline ends. The CDR3 is 15 amino acids. CDR3 in amino acids: CSASFGGAGTDTQYF. CDR3 bases: TGCAGTGCTAGTTTTGGGGGCGCCGGCACAGATACGCAGTATTTT.

V gene TRBV5-8 combines with J gene TRBJ1-2; the match to TRBD1 covers 11 bases. Trimming cost V 2 bases and J 4 bases; bases outside gene matches: 7. CDR1 is SGHTS, CDR2 YDEGEE, per germline. The CDR3 contains 16 residues. The CDR3 loop reads CASSFPWDRGSYGYTF. The CDR3, as DNA: TGTGCCAGCAGCTTTCCGTGGGACAGGGGGTCCTATGGCTACACCTTC. Complete variable domain (other parts from reference TRBV5-8 and TRBJ1-2): EAGVTQSPTHLIKTRGQQATLRCSPISGHTSVYWYQQALGLGLQFLLWYDEGEERNRGNFPPRFSGRQFPNYSSELNVNALELEDSALYLCASSFPWDRGSYGYTFGSGTRLTVV.

V usage is TRBV6-1 and J usage is TRBJ1-1; D is ambiguous. CDR3 size: 16 residues. The V end was cut by 8 bases, the J end by 0 bases, with 19 bases between. The germline gives CDR1 MNHNS, CDR2 SASEGT. The CDR3 protein is CASRVLQRPLNTEAFF. CDR3 DNA sequence: TGTGCCAGCCGTGTACTGCAGAGACCTTTGAACACTGAAGCTTTCTTT.

The chain is built from TRBV11-2 and TRBJ2-2; 15 bases map to TRBD2. This CDR3 has 18 residues. The ends lost 5 bases at V and 6 bases at J; junction bases unmatched: 10. Germline V gives CDR1 SGHAT, CDR2 FQNNGV. The CDR3 is CASSNPGLAGGGAGELFF. The DNA for the CDR3 is TGTGCCAGCAGCAATCCGGGACTAGCGGGGGGAGGCGCCGGGGAGCTGTTTTTT.

The chain recombines TRBV27 with TRBJ2-7, with 7 bases fitting TRBD1. This CDR3 spans 15 amino acids. Germline trimming cut 3 bases from V and 4 bases from J; bases unmatched to any gene: 9. Germline CDR1 is MNHEY and CDR2 is SMNVEV (reference sequence). CDR3 region: CASSLKGARGYEQYF. In nucleotides, the CDR3 is TGTGCCAGCAGTTTGAAGGGGGCCCGAGGATACGAGCAGTACTTC.

The V gene is TRBV5-1, the J gene TRBJ1-1, with D maybe TRBD1 (6 bases). This CDR3 is 15 amino acids long. Germline CDR1 reads SGHRS; CDR2 reads YFSETQ. Trimming took 0 bases from V and 2 from J, leaving 11 bases between them. The CDR3: CASSLGTAPNTEAFF. For the CDR3, the DNA is TGCGCCAGCAGCTTGGGGACAGCCCCTAACACTGAAGCTTTCTTT.

The CDR3 is CASSPSGQGYEQYF. The CDR3 nucleotides are TGTGCCAGCAGTCCTTCGGGACAGGGGTACGAGCAGTACTTC. This rearrangement joins TRBV5-4 to TRBJ2-7, with TRBD1 matching over 10 bases. Trimming cost V 5 bases and J 4 bases; bases outside gene matches: 6. The CDR3 is 14 amino acids. CDR1 and CDR2 from the germline V gene are SGHNT and YYREEE (reference sequence).

The V and J genes are TRBV4-2 and TRBJ2-1; D is possibly TRBD2 (6 bases). Germline loops: CDR1 LGHNA, CDR2 YNFKEQ. The CDR3 consists of 16 residues. Trimming took 4 bases from V and 5 from J, leaving 18 bases between them. CDR3 sequence (DNA): TGTGCCAGCAGCCGACAACAGTCCGGCGGGGACAATGAGCAGTTCTTC. Translated: CASSRQQSGGDNEQFF.

The chain is built from TRBV7-8 and TRBJ2-1; 9 nucleotides match TRBD1. V lost 5 bases, J lost 9 bases, and 11 bases stayed unmatched. The CDR3 contains 15 residues. Germline V gives CDR1 SGHVS, CDR2 FQNEAQ. The CDR3 nucleotides are TGTGCCAGCAGCCCAGTGGGACAGGGAGATGGTGAGCAGTTCTTC. Translated, it gives CASSPVGQGDGEQFF.

The rearrangement joins TRBV5-5 to TRBJ1-6; D is uncertain. The CDR3 consists of 13 residues. Trimming removed 1 base at V and 8 bases at J, with 7 bases between. Germline CDR1 and CDR2: SGHKS and YYEKEE (reference sequence). In nucleotides, the CDR3 is TGTGCCAGCAGCTTGTCGGCAGATTCACCCCTCCACTTT. Translation: CASSLSADSPLHF.

V gene TRBV6-1 combines with J gene TRBJ1-5, with no clear D. There are 15 residues in the CDR3. The V and J ends lost 1 base and 0 bases respectively, with 7 bases between them. Per the germline V gene, CDR1 is MNHNS and CDR2 is SASEGT. In DNA, the CDR3 is TGTGCCAGCAGTGAAGGAACATTTAGCAATCAGCCCCAGCATTTT. It encodes CASSEGTFSNQPQHF.

As for this clone: Other DNA sequences in the sample encode the same CDR3. The chain employs TRBV5-1 and TRBJ1-1; no clear D gene. The CDR3 has 13 residues. The germline gives CDR1 SGHRS, CDR2 YFSETQ. V lost 1 base and J lost 1, with 5 bases in between. The CDR3 reads CASSLTANTEAFF. CDR3 DNA sequence: TGCGCCAGCAGCTTGACTGCGAACACTGAAGCTTTCTTT.

The gene calls are TRBV24-1 and TRBJ2-1; 11 nucleotides align to TRBD2. The V gene's germline CDR1 is KGHDR and CDR2 SFDVKD. Germline trimming cut 6 bases from V and 0 bases from J; bases unmatched to any gene: 9. The CDR3 is 18 residues long. The CDR3 DNA follows: TGTGCCACCAGTACGGGACTAGCGGATCCTAGCTCCTACAATGAGCAGTTCTTC. Protein sequence: CATSTGLADPSSYNEQFF.

V is TRBV29-1 and J is TRBJ2-3; D call uncertain. V dropped 3 bases and J dropped 0 bases, with 4 bases sitting between them. Germline CDR1 reads SQVTM; CDR2 reads ANQGSEA. This CDR3 spans 12 amino acids. CDR3 region: CSVDESTDTQYF. The CDR3 coding sequence is TGCAGCGTTGACGAGAGCACAGATACGCAGTATTTT.